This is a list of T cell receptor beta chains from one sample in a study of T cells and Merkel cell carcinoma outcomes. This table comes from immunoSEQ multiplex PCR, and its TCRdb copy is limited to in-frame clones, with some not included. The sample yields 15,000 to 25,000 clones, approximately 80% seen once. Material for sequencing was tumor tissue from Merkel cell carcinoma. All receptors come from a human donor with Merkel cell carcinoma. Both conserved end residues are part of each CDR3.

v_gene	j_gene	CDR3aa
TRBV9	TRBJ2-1	CASNKGGGNEQFF
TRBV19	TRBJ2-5	CASSIGGGEQETQYF
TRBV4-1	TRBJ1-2	CASSQAGVGGYTF
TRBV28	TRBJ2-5	CASGKGRETQYF
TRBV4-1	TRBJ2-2	CASSQAGAGELFF
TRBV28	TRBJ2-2	CASSSPGDTELFF
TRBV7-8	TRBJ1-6	CASSLETGVNSPLHF
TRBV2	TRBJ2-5	CASSVGGRGGETQYF
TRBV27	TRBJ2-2	CASSFAGAPMVTGELFF
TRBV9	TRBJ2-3	CASSVGNLGTDTQYF
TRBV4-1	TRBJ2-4	CASSRVSGGAKNIQYF
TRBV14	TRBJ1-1	CASSQAMGIDTEAFF
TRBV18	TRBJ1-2	CASSPLGFRNYGYTF
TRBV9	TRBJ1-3	CASKALSGNTIYF
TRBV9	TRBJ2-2	CASSPNTGELFF
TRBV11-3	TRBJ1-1	CASSPSTGTEAFF
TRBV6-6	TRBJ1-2	CASSGSGTAYGYTF
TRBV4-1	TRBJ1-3	CASSQVLSAGYTIYF
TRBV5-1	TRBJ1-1	CASSLTADTEAFF
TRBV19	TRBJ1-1	CASSIDGGMNTEAFF
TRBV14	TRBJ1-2	CASSQGLSRPNYGYTF
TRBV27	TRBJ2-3	CASSRQGGLSTDTQYF
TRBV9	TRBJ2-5	CASSVVGWGAGETQYF
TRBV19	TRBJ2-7	CASSRGEYEQYF
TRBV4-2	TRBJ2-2	CASSQRFADNTGELFF
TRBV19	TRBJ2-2	CASSMLLAGGELFF